This T cell receptor beta chain was documented in a study of shared clonotypes between healthy human individuals. Only CD45RO-negative cells positively selected for CCR7 counted as naive CD8 cells, so terminally differentiated effector memory CD45RA+ cells were excluded. Assay used: immunoSEQ multiplex PCR; TCRdb lists only in-frame clones, some missing. The profile shows 1.5 million to 2.5 million clones, approximately 95% of them singletons. The germline CDR1 and CDR2 sequences are SGHNT and YYREEE (reference sequence). The V gene lost 0 bases and the J gene lost 3 bases, with 16 bases spanning the gap. This CDR3 region has 16 residues.

This TCR derives from a man aged 18-30 years in good health. V and J are TRBV5-4 and TRBJ2-7; a possible D gene is TRBD1 (7 bases). Sequencing was carried out using naive CD8+ T cells sorted from blood. Here the CDR3 DNA reads TGTGCCAGCAGCTTGGACAGGGGAGGATACCTCTACGAGCAGTACTTC. Its translation: CASSLDRGGYLYEQYF.